This T cell receptor beta chain was retrieved from a study of blood T cells in healthy people across ages. Through a sample-barcoded 5' primer and a J-beta primer mix, a second PCR was run for roughly 7 to 12 cycles. A single record per CDR3 protein comes from TCRdb applying MiXCR to the 5' RACE reads. The sample lists roughly 1,100,000 distinct CDR3 sequences, roughly a quarter occurring once. The sample was also reused in another study, on T cells of mothers and their children. From that report: The effect of thymic selection on TCR recombination output is similar between related and unrelated pairs.

This receptor was identified in a girl under 10 years old in good health. Sequencing was done on a sample of blood.

CDR3 protein: CASGFDPGEENEKLFF. CDR3 DNA: TGTGCTAGTGGTTTTGACCCCGGGGAGGAGAATGAAAAACTGTTTTTT. The genes are TRBV12-5 and TRBJ1-4; D remains unclear. This CDR3 is 16 amino acids long. V was shortened by 3 bases and J by 5 bases, with 16 bases between the two germline ends. Germline V CDR1 and CDR2: LGHNT, FRNRAP.